This TCR beta chain originates from a study of cytomegalovirus exposure and HLA in healthy donors. Study results and caveats: A previous analysis found most TCR beta V segments productive roughly 90% or roughly 30% of the time. Several of the most significant clusters appeared linked to common viral pathogens, based on a later analysis.

As for this clone: The antigen remains undetermined.

This CDR3 spans 17 amino acids. The V segment lost 6 bases and the J segment 1 base; nucleotides outside the gene matches: 5. From germline, CDR1 is LNHDA and CDR2 SQIVND (reference sequence). Vbeta (60) and Jbeta (13) primers were used in the PCR. Sequencing was performed with immunoSEQ multiplex PCR; in TCRdb, only in-frame clones are kept and a portion is missing. There are over 95,000 clones in the sample; roughly 67% occur only once, and about 8.3% lies in the top ten. Sequenced material: PBMCs. The V and J genes are TRBV19 and TRBJ2-6, with 11 bases that match TRBD1. The source of this sequence is a man between 18 and 35 years old in good health and CMV-seropositive. Here the CDR3 DNA reads TGTGCCAGTAGGACCGGGACAGGGGGGTCTGGGGCCAACGTCCTGACTTTC. Amino acid sequence: CASRTGTGGSGANVLTF. Drawing the rest from reference TRBV19 and TRBJ2-6, the complete variable domain is DGGITQSPKYLFRKEGQNVTLSCEQNLNHDAMYWYRQDPGQGLRLIYYSQIVNDFQKGDIAEGYSVSREKKESFPLTVTSAQKNPTAFYLCASRTGTGGSGANVLTFGAGSRLTVL.